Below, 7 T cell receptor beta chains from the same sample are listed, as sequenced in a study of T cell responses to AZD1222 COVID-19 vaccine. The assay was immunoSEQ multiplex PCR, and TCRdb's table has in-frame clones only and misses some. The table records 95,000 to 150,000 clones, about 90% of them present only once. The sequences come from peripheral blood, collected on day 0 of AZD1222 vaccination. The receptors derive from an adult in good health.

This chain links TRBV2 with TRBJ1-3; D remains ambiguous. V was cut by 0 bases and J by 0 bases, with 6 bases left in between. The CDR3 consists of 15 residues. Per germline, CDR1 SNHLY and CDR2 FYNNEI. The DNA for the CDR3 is TGTGCCAGCAGTGAAGCATCCACCTCTGGAAACACCATATATTTT. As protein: CASSEASTSGNTIYF.

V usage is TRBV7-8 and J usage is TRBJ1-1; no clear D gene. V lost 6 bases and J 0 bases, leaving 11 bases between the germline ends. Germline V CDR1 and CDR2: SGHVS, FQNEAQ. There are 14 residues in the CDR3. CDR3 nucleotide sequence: TGTGCCAGCAGGCTGGGCGGAATGAACACTGAAGCTTTCTTT. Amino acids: CASRLGGMNTEAFF.

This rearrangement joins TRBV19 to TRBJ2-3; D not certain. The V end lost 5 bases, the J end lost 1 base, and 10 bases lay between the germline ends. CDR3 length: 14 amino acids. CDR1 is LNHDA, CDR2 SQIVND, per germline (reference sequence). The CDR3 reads CASSPDLRTDTQYF. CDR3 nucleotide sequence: TGTGCCAGTAGTCCCGACCTCCGCACAGATACGCAGTATTTT. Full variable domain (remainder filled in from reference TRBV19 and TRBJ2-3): DGGITQSPKYLFRKEGQNVTLSCEQNLNHDAMYWYRQDPGQGLRLIYYSQIVNDFQKGDIAEGYSVSREKKESFPLTVTSAQKNPTAFYLCASSPDLRTDTQYFGPGTRLTVL.

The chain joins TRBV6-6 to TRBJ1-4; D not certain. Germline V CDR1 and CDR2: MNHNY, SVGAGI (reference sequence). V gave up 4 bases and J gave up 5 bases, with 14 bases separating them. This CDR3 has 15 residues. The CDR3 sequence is CASSSLGPENEKLFF. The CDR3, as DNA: TGTGCCAGCAGTTCCCTCGGGCCGGAAAATGAAAAACTGTTTTTT.

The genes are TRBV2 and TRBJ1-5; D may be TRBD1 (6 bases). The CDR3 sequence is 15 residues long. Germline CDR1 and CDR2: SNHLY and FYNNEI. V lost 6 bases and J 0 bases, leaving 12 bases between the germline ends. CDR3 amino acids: CASRPQGYSNQPQHF. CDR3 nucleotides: TGTGCCAGCAGACCACAGGGCTATAGCAATCAGCCCCAGCATTTT.

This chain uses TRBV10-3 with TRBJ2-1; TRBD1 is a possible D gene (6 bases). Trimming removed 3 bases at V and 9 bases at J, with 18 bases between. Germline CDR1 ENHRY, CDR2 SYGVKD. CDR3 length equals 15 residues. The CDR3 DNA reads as TGTGCCATCAGTGATACAGGGCGCAGAGTCGGTGAGCAGTTCTTC. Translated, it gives CAISDTGRRVGEQFF.

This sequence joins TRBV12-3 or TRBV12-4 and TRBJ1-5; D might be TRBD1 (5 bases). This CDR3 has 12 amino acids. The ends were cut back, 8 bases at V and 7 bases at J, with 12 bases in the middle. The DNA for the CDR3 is TGTGCCAGCGGACCTGGGGGACAGCCCCAGCATTTT. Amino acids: CASGPGGQPQHF.